These T cell receptor beta chains were read from a single sample in a study of technical replicates of blood from a handful of donors. The method was immunoSEQ multiplex PCR; TCRdb's version includes in-frame clones alone and lacks a portion of them. The repertoire consists of tens of thousands of clones, with 93% occurring once and the leading ten covering 4.2%. Material for sequencing was PBMCs. The receptors were gathered from a human donor in good health. Some clones in this sample may be carry-over from other donors' samples. CDR3s include the opening cysteine and the closing phenylalanine or tryptophan. A D gene is named only where the DNA matches it firmly. Expanded clones are given a class, and other clones once, few, many or no size at all.

clone_size j_call d_call v_call cdr3_aa cdr3_nt
. TRBJ2-7 TRBD2 TRBV2 CASSEGLAGGSEQYF TGTGCCAGCAGTGAAGGACTAGCGGGAGGATCCGAGCAGTACTTC
. TRBJ2-3 . TRBV29-1 CSANRVTASTDTQYF TGCAGCGCCAACAGGGTAACGGCTAGCACAGATACGCAGTATTTT
. TRBJ2-1 TRBD2 TRBV2 CASKGGTSGYNEQFF TGTGCCAGTAAGGGGGGGACTAGCGGGTACAATGAGCAGTTCTTC
. TRBJ1-4 . TRBV2 CASSGRTVGKLFF TGTGCCAGCAGTGGACGGACAGTGGGAAAACTGTTTTTT
. TRBJ2-1 . TRBV5-6 CASSLTGNEQFF TGTGCCAGCAGCTTGACAGGAAATGAGCAGTTCTTC
. TRBJ2-7 . TRBV7-9 CASSYGDEQYF TGTGCCAGCAGTTACGGGGACGAGCAGTACTTC
. TRBJ1-2 . TRBV30 CAWSVRGANYGYTF TGTGCCTGGAGTGTACGGGGGGCCAACTATGGCTACACCTTC
medium-sized TRBJ2-1 . TRBV4-3 CASSQGAASYNEQFF TGCGCCAGCAGCCAAGGGGCAGCATCCTACAATGAGCAGTTCTTC
once TRBJ2-3 . TRBV7-8 CASSLAGRTDTQYF TGTGCCAGCAGCTTAGCGGGGAGGACAGATACGCAGTATTTT
. TRBJ2-3 . TRBV7-9 CASSLVARDTQYF TGTGCCAGCAGCTTAGTGGCTAGGGATACGCAGTATTTT
. TRBJ2-7 TRBD2 TRBV27 CASSFSAGGFYEQYF TGTGCCAGCAGTTTCTCGGCGGGGGGCTTCTACGAGCAGTACTTC
. TRBJ1-2 TRBD1 TRBV18 CASSPVEGAYYGYTF TGTGCCAGCTCACCGGTCGAGGGGGCGTACTATGGCTACACCTTC
. TRBJ2-1 . TRBV4-2 CASSQVTQGYNEQFF TGTGCCAGCAGCCAAGTTACACAGGGCTACAATGAGCAGTTCTTC
. TRBJ2-5 . TRBV10-3 CAISEGLQGMVETQYF TGTGCCATCAGTGAAGGTTTGCAGGGAATGGTAGAGACCCAGTACTTC
once TRBJ1-5 . TRBV5-8 CASSSIREPQHF TGTGCCAGCAGCTCGATTCGGGAGCCCCAGCATTTT
. TRBJ1-6 . TRBV27 CASSPGVFWGSPLHF TGTGCCAGCAGTCCAGGGGTCTTTTGGGGTTCACCCCTCCACTTT
. TRBJ2-7 . TRBV11-2 CASSLLAGTPGEQYF TGTGCCAGCAGCTTATTGGCGGGAACCCCAGGGGAGCAGTACTTC
once TRBJ2-7 . TRBV9 CASSTGRSYEQYF TGTGCCAGCAGTACAGGTCGCTCCTACGAGCAGTACTTC
once TRBJ2-1 TRBD2 TRBV18 CASSPPGTSGGDNEQFF TGTGCCAGCTCACCACCGGGTACTAGCGGGGGAGACAATGAGCAGTTCTTC
. TRBJ2-5 TRBD2 TRBV5-1 CASSLLLAGVETQYF TGCGCCAGCAGCTTGCTACTAGCGGGGGTAGAGACCCAGTACTTC
. TRBJ2-3 TRBD2 TRBV7-3 CASSPLSAGDSTDTQYF TGTGCCAGCAGCCCTCTCAGCGCGGGGGACAGCACAGATACGCAGTATTTT
. TRBJ1-2 . TRBV4-2 CASSQDGRGYGYTF TGTGCCAGCAGCCAAGATGGCAGGGGCTATGGCTACACCTTC
few TRBJ1-2 . TRBV20-1 CSASRRDGYTF TGCAGTGCTAGCAGGAGGGATGGCTACACCTTC
. TRBJ2-2 TRBD2 TRBV5-1 CASSLGFGLAGPWLFF TGCGCCAGCAGCTTGGGTTTTGGACTAGCGGGACCATGGCTGTTTTTT
. TRBJ1-2 . TRBV18 CASSSSQGRNYGYTF TGTGCCAGCTCCTCAAGTCAGGGTAGGAACTATGGCTACACCTTC
. TRBJ2-2 . TRBV5-6 CASSLWAANTGELFF TGTGCCAGCAGCTTGTGGGCAGCGAACACCGGGGAGCTGTTTTTT
. TRBJ1-4 TRBD1 TRBV4-1 CASSQQGAGATNEKLFF TGCGCCAGCAGCCAACAGGGGGCTGGGGCAACTAATGAAAAACTGTTTTTT
. TRBJ2-1 TRBD2 TRBV30 CAWSVRSSGRAEFF TGTGCCTGGAGTGTACGGTCTAGCGGGAGGGCCGAGTTCTTC
once TRBJ1-1 . TRBV29-1 CSVEPQGFGDTEAFF TGCAGCGTTGAACCGCAGGGGTTCGGGGACACTGAAGCTTTCTTT
. TRBJ2-7 . TRBV9 CASSVGPRQGLDEQYF TGTGCCAGCAGCGTAGGCCCCCGTCAGGGGTTGGACGAGCAGTACTTC
. TRBJ1-6 . TRBV13 CATGLGYNSPLHF TGTGCCACCGGACTGGGCTATAATTCACCCCTCCACTTT
. TRBJ1-1 . TRBV19 CASSITGTNTEAFF TGTGCCAGTAGTATCACAGGGACCAACACTGAAGCTTTCTTT
. TRBJ2-5 . TRBV7-2 CASGGRQETQYF TGTGCCAGCGGCGGGCGACAAGAGACCCAGTACTTC